This T cell receptor (beta chain) was observed in a study of shared clonotypes between healthy human individuals. Terminally differentiated effector memory CD45RA+ cells were left out of the naive CD8 fraction, which was CD45RO-negative and positively selected for CCR7. This clone has a single count. Additional DNA sequences in this sample encode the identical CDR3. Trimming took off 3 bases at V and 0 bases at J, with 6 bases between the two ends. Germline CDR1 reads SGDLS; CDR2 reads YYNGEE. CDR3 length: 13 residues. Assay used: immunoSEQ multiplex PCR; TCRdb lists only in-frame clones, some missing. The sample records roughly 2.1 million clones, about 93% being singletons.

The sequence was collected from a man in his late teens or twenties in good health. Some clones in this sample may be carry-over from other donors' samples. Sample: naive CD8+ T cells from PBMCs. V gene TRBV9 combines with J gene TRBJ1-1, with D hard to call. As DNA, the CDR3 is TGTGCCAGCAGCGGGCGTGTGAACACTGAAGCTTTCTTT. Translation: CASSGRVNTEAFF.